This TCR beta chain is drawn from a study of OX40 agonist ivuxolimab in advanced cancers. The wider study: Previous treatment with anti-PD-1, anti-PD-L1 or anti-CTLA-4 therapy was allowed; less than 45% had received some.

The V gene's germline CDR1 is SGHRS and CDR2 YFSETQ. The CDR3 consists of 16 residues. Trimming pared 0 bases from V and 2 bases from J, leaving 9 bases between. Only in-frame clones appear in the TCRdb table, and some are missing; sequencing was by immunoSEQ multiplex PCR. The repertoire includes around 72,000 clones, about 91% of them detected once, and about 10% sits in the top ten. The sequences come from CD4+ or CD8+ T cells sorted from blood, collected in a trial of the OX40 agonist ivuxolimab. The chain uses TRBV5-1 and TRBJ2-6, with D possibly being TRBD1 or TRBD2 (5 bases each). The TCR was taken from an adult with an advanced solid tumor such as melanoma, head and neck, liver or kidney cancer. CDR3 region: CASSLVLGAGANVLTF. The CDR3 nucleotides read TGCGCCAGCAGCTTGGTGTTGGGGGCTGGGGCCAACGTCCTGACTTTC.